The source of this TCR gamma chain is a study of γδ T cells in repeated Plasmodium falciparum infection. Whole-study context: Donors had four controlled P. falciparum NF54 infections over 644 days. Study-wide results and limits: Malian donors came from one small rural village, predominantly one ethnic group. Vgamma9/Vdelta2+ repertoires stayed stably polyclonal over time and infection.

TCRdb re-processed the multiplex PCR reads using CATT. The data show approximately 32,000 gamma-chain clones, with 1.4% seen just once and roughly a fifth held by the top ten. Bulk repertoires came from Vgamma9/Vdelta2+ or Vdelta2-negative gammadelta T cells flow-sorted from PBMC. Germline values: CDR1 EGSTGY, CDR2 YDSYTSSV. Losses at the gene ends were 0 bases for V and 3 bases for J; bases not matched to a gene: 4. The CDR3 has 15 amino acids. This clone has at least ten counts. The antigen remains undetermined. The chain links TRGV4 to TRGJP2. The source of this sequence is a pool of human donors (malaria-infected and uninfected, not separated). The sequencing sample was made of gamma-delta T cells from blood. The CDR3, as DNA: TGTGCCACCTGGGATGGGCTGCGTAGTGATTGGATCAAGACGTTT. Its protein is CATWDGLRSDWIKTF.